Presented here are 28 T cell receptor beta chains from one specimen sequenced in a study of cytomegalovirus exposure and HLA in healthy donors. PCR employed 60 Vbeta and 13 Jbeta primers. TCRdb's table, derived via immunoSEQ multiplex PCR, lists solely in-frame clones and lacks some. In the table there are around 270,000 clones, 80% of which are singletons. Material for sequencing was PBMCs. Receptor source: a girl aged 2 to 10 in good health and CMV-seronegative.

This clone is a singleton in its sample. The genes are TRBV4-2 and TRBJ2-3, with 7 bases aligning to TRBD2. The CDR3 has 16 amino acids. Germline lookup yields CDR1 LGHNA and CDR2 YNFKEQ. With 4 bases clipped from V and 2 bases from J, the junction kept 9 bases outside the gene matches. CDR3 sequence reads: CASSPIQAGTTDTQYF. CDR3 coding DNA: TGTGCCAGCAGCCCCATCCAAGCGGGAACCACAGATACGCAGTATTTT.

V gene TRBV30 combines with J gene TRBJ1-2; 7 bases are shared with TRBD1. Germline CDR1 reads GTSNPN; CDR2 reads SVGIG (reference sequence). V gave up 3 bases and J gave up 4 bases; unmatched junction bases: 8. The CDR3 spans 14 residues. CDR3 amino acids: CAWRDRGGLYGYTF. In nucleotides, the CDR3 is TGTGCCTGGAGGGACAGAGGGGGCCTCTATGGCTACACCTTC. Filled out from reference TRBV30 and TRBJ1-2, the complete variable domain reads SQTIHQWPATLVQPVGSPLSLECTVEGTSNPNLYWYRQAAGRGLQLLFYSVGIGQISSEVPQNLSASRPQDRQFILSSKKLLLSDSGFYLCAWRDRGGLYGYTFGSGTRLTVV.

This chain connects TRBV7-6 to TRBJ1-6; TRBD1 matches at 9 bases. This CDR3 contains 16 residues. Germline CDR1 is SGHVS and CDR2 is FNYEAQ. Trimming removed 5 bases from V and 9 bases from J; junction bases left unmatched: 11. The CDR3 nucleotides are TGTGCCAGCAGCCCGGGACAGGGTTGGGCTTCTTCACCCCTCCACTTT. Translated: CASSPGQGWASSPLHF.

The chain combines TRBV5-1 with TRBJ1-1; D perhaps matches TRBD1 (5 bases). The CDR3 has 14 amino acids. The V end was cut by 4 bases, the J end by 0 bases, with 10 bases between. Germline V CDR1 and CDR2: SGHRS, YFSETQ. DNA of the CDR3: TGCGCCAGCAGCGCAGGACACCTGAACACTGAAGCTTTCTTT. Protein sequence: CASSAGHLNTEAFF.

The rearrangement uses TRBV5-1 and TRBJ2-3; 8 bases are a match to TRBD2. The CDR3 is 18 amino acids. The V and J ends lost 4 bases and 6 bases, in that order; junction bases with no gene match: 19. Germline V gene data show CDR1 as SGHRS and CDR2 as YFSETQ. This chain's CDR3 is CASSLGSRRAGGRDTQYF. The CDR3, as DNA: TGCGCCAGCAGCCTGGGGTCTAGAAGGGCGGGGGGCCGTGATACGCAGTATTTT.

The CDR3 region has the DNA TGCGCCAGCAGCCAAGTCCCGGCGGGGAACTATGGCTACACCTTC. This gives the protein CASSQVPAGNYGYTF. The chain uses TRBV4-1 and TRBJ1-2; D not certain. The germline V gene has CDR1 MGHRA and CDR2 YSYEKL. This CDR3 has 15 residues. Deletions cut 1 base from V and 2 bases from J, with 11 bases between.

V usage is TRBV11-2 and J usage is TRBJ2-4; the D is unclear. Germline V gene data show CDR1 as SGHAT and CDR2 as FQNNGV. The CDR3 is 13 amino acids. Trimming took off 3 bases at V and 6 bases at J, with 9 bases between the two ends. CDR3 amino acids: CASSFVLGNIQYF. In nucleotides, the CDR3 is TGTGCCAGCAGCTTTGTTCTCGGAAACATTCAGTACTTC. The entire variable domain, with the rest obtained from reference TRBV11-2 and TRBJ2-4, is as follows: EAGVAQSPRYKIIEKRQSVAFWCNPISGHATLYWYQQILGQGPKLLIQFQNNGVVDDSQLPKDRFSAERLKGVDSTLKIQPAKLEDSAVYLCASSFVLGNIQYFGAGTRLSVL.

This chain links TRBV19 with TRBJ2-2; TRBD2 agrees at 10 bases. This CDR3 is 18 amino acids long. Losses at the gene ends were 3 bases for V and 1 base for J; bases not matched to a gene: 8. Germline V gives CDR1 LNHDA, CDR2 SQIVND (reference sequence). This CDR3 is CASSILGLAARNTGELFF. As DNA, the CDR3 is TGTGCCAGTAGTATCCTTGGACTAGCGGCTAGGAACACCGGGGAGCTGTTTTTT.

The J gene is TRBJ2-7, the V gene TRBV6-5; 7 bases align to TRBD2. The CDR3 runs 14 residues. V dropped 6 bases and J dropped 6; count of bases not matched to a gene: 11. Germline assignment: CDR1 MNHEY and CDR2 SVGAGI. This CDR3 is CASRTTRLAAEQYF. In DNA form, the CDR3 reads TGTGCCAGCAGAACGACGCGTCTAGCGGCCGAGCAGTACTTC.

The gene calls are TRBV27 and TRBJ1-5, with TRBD1 matching over 8 bases. V gave up 2 bases and J gave up 6 bases; unmatched junction bases: 9. The CDR3 consists of 16 residues. Germline CDR1 MNHEY, CDR2 SMNVEV (reference sequence). CDR3 amino acids: CASSLVGQGYGQPQHF. The CDR3 coding sequence is TGTGCCAGCAGTTTAGTAGGACAGGGTTATGGTCAGCCCCAGCATTTT.

This clone was detected only once. The V gene is TRBV5-4, the J gene TRBJ2-7; 10 positions match TRBD2. The V and J ends lost 3 bases and 3 bases, in that order; junction bases with no gene match: 3. The CDR3 consists of 14 residues. Looked up from germline, CDR1 is SGHNT and CDR2 is YYREEE (reference sequence). For the CDR3, the DNA is TGTGCCAGCAGCTGGGAGCGGGAGGGCTACGAGCAGTACTTC. Its translation is CASSWEREGYEQYF.

This clone was seen a handful of times. The rearrangement joins TRBV9 to TRBJ1-1, with no clear D. The length of the CDR3 is 13 residues. The germline V gene encodes CDR1 SGDLS and CDR2 YYNGEE. The V gene lost 3 bases and the J gene lost 4 bases, with 10 bases spanning the gap. The CDR3 here is CASSAHLSTEAFF. The DNA of the CDR3 is TGTGCCAGCAGCGCCCATCTGAGCACTGAAGCTTTCTTT. Together with reference TRBV9 and TRBJ1-1, the CDR3 gives the full variable domain: DSGVTQTPKHLITATGQRVTLRCSPRSGDLSVYWYQQSLDQGLQFLIQYYNGEERAKGNILERFSAQQFPDLHSELNLSSLELGDSALYFCASSAHLSTEAFFGQGTRLTVV.

This rearrangement joins TRBV4-1 to TRBJ1-5; D gene uncertain. The CDR3 covers 15 residues. Trimming pared 1 base from V and 1 base from J, leaving 8 bases between. CDR1 MGHRA and CDR2 YSYEKL come from the germline V gene. The CDR3 sequence: CASSQAPGSNQPQHF. In DNA, the CDR3 is TGCGCCAGCAGCCAAGCCCCAGGAAGCAATCAGCCCCAGCATTTT.

V usage is TRBV4-1 and J usage is TRBJ2-3, with a possible D match to TRBD2 (6 bases). CDR3 size: 15 residues. Germline V gives CDR1 MGHRA, CDR2 YSYEKL. The germline V and J ends were trimmed by 4 bases and 7 bases, with 18 bases remaining between them. This CDR3 is CASSLATLRENTQYF. CDR3 sequence (DNA): TGCGCCAGCAGCCTCGCAACCCTCCGGGAGAATACGCAGTATTTT.

The V and J genes are TRBV4-1 and TRBJ1-5; a weak D match, TRBD1 (6 bases). V lost 0 bases, J lost 1 base, and 16 bases lay in between. CDR3 length: 18 residues. In germline, CDR1 is MGHRA, CDR2 YSYEKL. The CDR3 DNA reads as TGCGCCAGCAGCCAAGAAAGGCCCCCAGGGGTAAGCAATCAGCCCCAGCATTTT. Its translation: CASSQERPPGVSNQPQHF.

The V call is TRBV30, the J call TRBJ1-5; tentatively, D is TRBD1 (5 bases). The CDR3 totals 13 residues. The germline CDR1 and CDR2 sequences are GTSNPN and SVGIG (reference sequence). Trimming pared 2 bases from V and 5 bases from J, leaving 10 bases between. The CDR3 region has the DNA TGTGCCTGGAGTATATTAGGGGATCAGCCCCAGCATTTT. It yields the protein CAWSILGDQPQHF.

The chain joins TRBV28 to TRBJ2-7; 11 bases are a match to TRBD2. V trimming: 6 bases; J trimming: 0 bases; junction bases outside the gene matches: 7. This CDR3 spans 16 amino acids. The germline V gene has CDR1 MDHEN and CDR2 SYDVKM. This CDR3 is CASRSTGTSGSYEQYF. CDR3 nucleotide sequence: TGTGCCAGCAGATCCACCGGGACTAGCGGCTCCTACGAGCAGTACTTC.

This chain uses TRBV15 with TRBJ2-3, with D possibly TRBD2 on 5 matching bases. V lost 1 base and J 1 base, leaving 9 bases between the germline ends. Per the germline V gene, CDR1 is LNHNV and CDR2 is YYDKDF (reference sequence). The CDR3 length is 15 residues. CDR3 bases: TGTGCCACCAGCAGAGTGGTGGAGGGCACAGATACGCAGTATTTT. Its translation: CATSRVVEGTDTQYF.

The chain carries TRBV2 and TRBJ2-5; 9 nucleotides line up with TRBD2. CDR1 and CDR2 from the germline V gene are SNHLY and FYNNEI. CDR3 length equals 15 residues. Losses at the gene ends were 10 bases for V and 2 bases for J; bases not matched to a gene: 11. This chain's CDR3 is CATNIRTSEQETQYF. As DNA, the CDR3 is TGTGCCACCAACATAAGGACTAGCGAACAAGAGACCCAGTACTTC.

The CDR3 DNA reads TGTGCCAGCGAAGCGGGGGGTAACGAGCAGTACTTC. Its translation is CASEAGGNEQYF. The V call is TRBV7-9, the J call TRBJ2-7; 9 bases are a match to TRBD2. The CDR3 length is 12 residues. Germline-derived CDR1 and CDR2 are SEHNR and FQNEAQ (reference sequence). V trimming: 8 bases; J trimming: 5 bases; junction bases outside the gene matches: 4. The full variable domain, completed using reference TRBV7-9 and TRBJ2-7, is DTGVSQNPRHKITKRGQNVTFRCDPISEHNRLYWYRQTLGQGPEFLTYFQNEAQLEKSRLLSDRFSAERPKGSFSTLEIQRTEQGDSAMYLCASEAGGNEQYFGPGTRLTVT.

The chain combines TRBV5-6 with TRBJ1-5; D gene ambiguous. Per the germline V gene, CDR1 is SGHDT and CDR2 is YYEEEE. This CDR3 spans 16 amino acids. V was clipped by 3 bases and J by 7 bases, with 20 bases between them. CDR3 nucleotides: TGTGCCAGCAGCTCTGCTCTCACGCCTCGGTTGCAGCCCCAGCATTTT. Protein sequence: CASSSALTPRLQPQHF.

The chain carries TRBV6-5 and TRBJ1-5; D is ambiguous. The CDR3 has 14 residues. Deletions cut 5 bases from V and 0 bases from J, with 8 bases between. Germline CDR1 is MNHEY and CDR2 is SVGAGI. DNA for the CDR3: TGTGCCAGCAGTCACAGCTATAGCAATCAGCCCCAGCATTTT. This codes for CASSHSYSNQPQHF.

This clone was recorded a few times. V and J are TRBV2 and TRBJ1-1, with D tentatively TRBD1 (5 bases). Trimming shortened V by 2 bases and J by 4 bases, and 14 bases separated the two germline ends. CDR1 is SNHLY, CDR2 FYNNEI, per germline. The CDR3 runs to 15 residues. This CDR3 is CASSEQGGGGTEAFF. In nucleotides, the CDR3 is TGTGCCAGCAGTGAACAGGGAGGAGGTGGCACTGAAGCTTTCTTT. Using reference TRBV2 and TRBJ1-1 for the parts outside the CDR3, the full variable domain is EPEVTQTPSHQVTQMGQEVILRCVPISNHLYFYWYRQILGQKVEFLVSFYNNEISEKSEIFDDQFSVERPDGSNFTLKIRSTKLEDSAMYFCASSEQGGGGTEAFFGQGTRLTVV.

CDR3 coding DNA: TGTGCCAGCAGCTTGGTCTCGGGTGGCTACACCTTC. This translates into CASSLVSGGYTF. V and J are TRBV5-6 and TRBJ1-2; D ambiguous. V lost 0 bases and J lost 7, with 7 bases in between. The CDR3 spans 12 residues. CDR1 is SGHDT, CDR2 YYEEEE, per germline.

This chain joins TRBV29-1 and TRBJ1-2; D ambiguous. The germline V and J ends were trimmed by 6 bases and 2 bases, with 7 bases remaining between them. The germline V gene encodes CDR1 SQVTM and CDR2 ANQGSEA. This CDR3 spans 11 amino acids. The CDR3 DNA reads TGCAGCGTACAAACGAACTATGGCTACACCTTC. It specifies CSVQTNYGYTF.

The genes are TRBV4-2 and TRBJ2-2; tentative D call: TRBD2 (5 bases). CDR1 and CDR2 from the germline V gene are LGHNA and YNFKEQ. The V end lost 4 bases, the J end lost 3 bases, and 12 bases lay between the germline ends. The CDR3 is made up of 15 amino acids. CDR3 residues: CASSPLAGDTGELFF. The CDR3 DNA follows: TGTGCCAGCAGCCCCCTAGCCGGGGACACCGGGGAGCTGTTTTTT.

This clone was counted a single time. The J gene is TRBJ2-7, the V gene TRBV21-1; whether TRBD1, the table's D call, matches the DNA was not checked. TRBV21-1 is listed as a pseudogene. The CDR3 consists of 10 residues. CDR3 region: CASSPNEQYF. The CDR3 DNA reads as TGTGCCAGCTCCCCCAACGAGCAGTACTTC.

V usage is TRBV30 and J usage is TRBJ2-1; 10 nucleotides agree with TRBD2. The germline V gene encodes CDR1 GTSNPN and CDR2 SVGIG (reference sequence). The CDR3 totals 13 residues. Trimming at V came to 5 bases and at J to 4 bases, leaving 2 bases not matched to a gene. CDR3 protein: CAWGTSAYNEQFF. The CDR3 coding sequence is TGTGCCTGGGGGACTAGCGCATACAATGAGCAGTTCTTC.